The 14 T cell receptor beta chains in this list originate from one sample, sequenced in a study of Graves' ophthalmopathy and Graves' hyperthyroidism. Investigators amplified TCR beta CDR3 regions from RNA transcripts. An initial RT-PCR round employing HTBI primers preceded a second-round multiplex PCR. Using its own MiXCR run on the multiplex PCR reads, TCRdb lists one record per CDR3 protein. Altogether more than 1,000,000 distinct CDR3 sequences are present, about 35% being singletons, with the ten largest covering around 10%. The sample was peripheral blood or thyroid tissue (not recorded which). These TCRs come from an adult man with Graves' hyperthyroidism.

The chain recombines TRBV25-1 with TRBJ2-5; D possibly corresponds to TRBD2 (6 bases). The last part of the DNA fits TRBJ2-1 better; the J call may be wrong. Germline CDR1 and CDR2: MGHDK and SYGVNS. This CDR3 region has 17 residues. CDR3 in DNA: TGTGCCAGCAGTGCTCCATCGGGGGTGTTTCGCTACAATGAGCAGTTCTTC. Translated, it gives CASSAPSGVFRYNEQFF.

This clonotype showed up just a few times. The conserved phenylalanine or tryptophan is not found at the CDR3 terminus, so this likely reflects a read error. The J gene is TRBJ2-7, the V gene TRBV12-3 or TRBV12-4; TRBD2 aligns across 8 bases. The CDR3 totals 12 residues. With V trimmed by 3 bases and J by 6 bases, 1 base remained unmatched. CDR3 sequence: CASSLSGSEQYL. CDR3 coding DNA: TGTGCCAGCAGTTTGAGCGGGAGCGAGCAGTACCTC.

This clonotype was seen at least ten times. The CDR3 DNA sequence: TGTGCCATCAGAGGTGGACAGGGAGGAGACGAGCAGTACTTC. This translates into CAIRGGQGGDEQYF. The genes are TRBV10-3 and TRBJ2-7, with 8 positions matching TRBD1. CDR3 length: 14 residues. Losses at the gene ends were 6 bases for V and 5 bases for J; bases not matched to a gene: 9. Per germline, CDR1 ENHRY and CDR2 SYGVKD.

The sample holds many counts of this clonotype. V usage is TRBV4-3 and J usage is TRBJ1-1; D remains ambiguous. This CDR3 contains 15 residues. V dropped 1 base and J dropped 5 bases, with 14 bases sitting between them. CDR1 is LGHNA and CDR2 is YSLEER in the germline V gene. The CDR3 region is CASSQVAEERTEAFF. CDR3 sequence (DNA): TGCGCCAGCAGCCAAGTGGCAGAAGAGAGGACTGAAGCTTTCTTT.

V is TRBV6-5 and J is TRBJ2-2; D may be TRBD2 (5 bases). This CDR3 is 16 amino acids long. Trimming cost V 2 bases and J 4 bases, with 14 bases left between them. Germline CDR1 is MNHEY and CDR2 is SVGAGI. The CDR3 spells CASSYALASVTGELFF. CDR3 nucleotide sequence: TGTGCCAGCAGTTACGCGCTAGCCTCCGTCACCGGGGAGCTGTTTTTT.

V and J are TRBV20-1 and TRBJ1-1; unclear D gene. Germline V CDR1 and CDR2: DFQATT, SNEGSKA (reference sequence). This CDR3 has 14 residues. The V and J ends lost 0 bases and 1 base respectively, with 9 bases between them. CDR3 in amino acids: CSAREVRQNTEAFF. The CDR3 DNA sequence: TGCAGTGCTAGAGAAGTCCGACAGAACACTGAAGCTTTCTTT.

This clonotype was recorded many times. This sequence joins TRBV7-9 and TRBJ2-7, with D possibly being TRBD1 or TRBD2 (5 bases each). CDR3 length: 14 residues. V was clipped by 5 bases and J by 2 bases, with 13 bases between them. Germline assignment: CDR1 SEHNR and CDR2 FQNEAQ (reference sequence). The CDR3 nucleotides are TGTGCCAGCAGCCCCCTGGGGGACCCCTACGAGCAGTACTTC. It codes for CASSPLGDPYEQYF.

This clonotype was observed a single time. J is TRBJ2-5 and V is TRBV13; TRBD2 aligns across 8 bases. The trim removed 4 bases at V and 1 base at J, leaving 17 bases unmatched. This CDR3 spans 19 amino acids. Looked up from germline, CDR1 is PRHDT and CDR2 is FYEKMQ (reference sequence). This CDR3 reads CASSYNSLEAGGTQETQYF. In DNA, the CDR3 is TGTGCCAGCAGCTATAACTCCCTCGAGGCGGGAGGCACCCAAGAGACCCAGTACTTC. The variable domain in full, completed from reference TRBV13 and TRBJ2-5, reads AAGVIQSPRHLIKEKRETATLKCYPIPRHDTVYWYQQGPGQDPQFLISFYEKMQSDKGSIPDRFSAQQFSDYHSELNMSSLELGDSALYFCASSYNSLEAGGTQETQYFGPGTRLLVL.

This clonotype was detected many times. This chain links TRBV27 with TRBJ2-7; D is unresolved. V lost 3 bases and J 5 bases, leaving 11 bases between the germline ends. Germline V gene data show CDR1 as MNHEY and CDR2 as SMNVEV (reference sequence). The CDR3 covers 13 residues. This CDR3 is CASSFLGGDEQYF. The DNA of the CDR3 is TGTGCCAGCAGTTTCTTGGGTGGCGACGAGCAGTACTTC.

This clonotype was counted between two and nine times. The conserved phenylalanine or tryptophan normally closing the CDR3 is absent here, so this likely arose from a read error. V is TRBV11-2 and J is TRBJ2-5, with unresolved D. Germline V gene lookup returns CDR1 SGHAT and CDR2 FQNNGV. V lost 5 bases to trimming and J lost 5 bases, with 6 bases between them. The CDR3 covers 11 residues. This CDR3 is CASSPLETQYL. DNA for the CDR3: TGTGCCAGCAGCCCTCTGGAGACCCAGTACCTC.

Only a few counts were recorded for this clonotype. For the CDR3, the DNA is TGTGCCAGCAGTACAGGGGGCGCCCCCTACGAGCAGTACTTC. As protein: CASSTGGAPYEQYF. V is TRBV28 and J is TRBJ2-7; TRBD1 agrees at 9 bases. The ends lost 5 bases at V and 2 bases at J; junction bases unmatched: 4. In germline, CDR1 is MDHEN, CDR2 SYDVKM. This CDR3 has 14 amino acids.

The chain combines TRBV5-1 with TRBJ2-2; D call uncertain. With 4 bases removed from V and 6 bases from J, the gap between germline ends came to 10 bases. The CDR3 runs to 13 residues. Germline CDR1 reads SGHRS; CDR2 reads YFSETQ. CDR3 sequence reads: CASSRHESGELFF. The CDR3 nucleotides read TGCGCCAGCAGCCGCCATGAATCCGGGGAGCTGTTTTTT.

The V and J genes are TRBV4-1 and TRBJ1-5; D is undetermined. V lost 3 bases and J lost 4, with 16 bases in between. The CDR3 consists of 16 residues. Germline CDR1 and CDR2: MGHRA and YSYEKL. CDR3 residues: CASSHEPRSRNQPQHF. In nucleotides, the CDR3 is TGCGCCAGCAGCCATGAACCCCGATCTAGAAATCAGCCCCAGCATTTT.

This chain links TRBV29-1 with TRBJ2-7; D not certain. Germline-derived CDR1 and CDR2 are SQVTM and ANQGSEA. Trimming stripped 4 bases from V and 2 bases from J, with 9 bases between. The CDR3 covers 12 residues. CDR3 in DNA: TGCAGCGTTGGAGGCCAGGCCTACGAGCAGTACTTC. Amino acid sequence: CSVGGQAYEQYF.